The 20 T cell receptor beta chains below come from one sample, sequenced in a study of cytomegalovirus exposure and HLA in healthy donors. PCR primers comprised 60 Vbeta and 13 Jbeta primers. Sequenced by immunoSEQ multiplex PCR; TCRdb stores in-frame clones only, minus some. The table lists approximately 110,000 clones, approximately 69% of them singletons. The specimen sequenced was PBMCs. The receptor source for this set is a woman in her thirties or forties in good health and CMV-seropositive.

CDR3 nucleotides: TGTGCCAGTAGCTCGGGACAGGGGGGAGAGCAGTACTTC. Its protein is CASSSGQGGEQYF. The chain is built from TRBV19 and TRBJ2-7; 11 nucleotides line up with TRBD1. Per the germline V gene, CDR1 is LNHDA and CDR2 is SQIVND (reference sequence). This CDR3 comprises 13 residues. Germline trimming cut 6 bases from V and 7 bases from J; bases unmatched to any gene: 5.

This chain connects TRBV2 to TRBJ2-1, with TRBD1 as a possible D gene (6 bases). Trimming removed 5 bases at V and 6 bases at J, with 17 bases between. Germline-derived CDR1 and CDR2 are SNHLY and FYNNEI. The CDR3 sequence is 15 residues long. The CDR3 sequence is CASSLSRQVRNEQFF. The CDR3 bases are TGTGCCAGCAGTTTGAGCCGACAGGTTCGCAATGAGCAGTTCTTC.

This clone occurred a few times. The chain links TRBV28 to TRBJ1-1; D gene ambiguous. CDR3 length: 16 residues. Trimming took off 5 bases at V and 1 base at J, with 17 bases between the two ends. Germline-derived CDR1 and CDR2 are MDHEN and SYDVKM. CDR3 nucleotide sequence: TGTGCCAGCAGTCCCCCCCGAATGAGAGCGAACACTGAAGCTTTCTTT. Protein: CASSPPRMRANTEAFF.

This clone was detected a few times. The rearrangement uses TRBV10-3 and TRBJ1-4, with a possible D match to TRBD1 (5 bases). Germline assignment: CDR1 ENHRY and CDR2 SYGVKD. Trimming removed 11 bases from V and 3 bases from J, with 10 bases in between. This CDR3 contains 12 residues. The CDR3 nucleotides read TGTGCCCCCGGGGGGGCTAATGAAAAACTGTTTTTT. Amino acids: CAPGGANEKLFF.

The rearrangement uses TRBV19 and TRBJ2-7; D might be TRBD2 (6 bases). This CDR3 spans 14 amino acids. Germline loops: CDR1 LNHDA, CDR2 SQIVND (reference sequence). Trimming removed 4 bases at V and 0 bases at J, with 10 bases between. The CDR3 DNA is TGTGCCAGTAGTAATAGCGGAACCTCCTACGAGCAGTACTTC. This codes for CASSNSGTSYEQYF.

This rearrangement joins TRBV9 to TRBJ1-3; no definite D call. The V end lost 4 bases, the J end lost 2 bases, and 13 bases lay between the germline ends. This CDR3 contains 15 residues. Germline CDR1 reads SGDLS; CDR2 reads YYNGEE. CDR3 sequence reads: CASSPTRLPGNTIYF. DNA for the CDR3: TGTGCCAGCAGCCCCACTAGGTTGCCTGGAAACACCATATATTTT.

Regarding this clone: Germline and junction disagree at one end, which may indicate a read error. CDR3 residues: CASSSRTGSAEF. The CDR3 DNA is TGTGCCAGCAGCTCTCGGACAGGCAGTGCCGAATTC. The chain joins TRBV11-3 to TRBJ1-2, with 7 bases aligning to TRBD1. The germline gives CDR1 SGHNT, CDR2 YENEEA. This CDR3 is 12 amino acids long.

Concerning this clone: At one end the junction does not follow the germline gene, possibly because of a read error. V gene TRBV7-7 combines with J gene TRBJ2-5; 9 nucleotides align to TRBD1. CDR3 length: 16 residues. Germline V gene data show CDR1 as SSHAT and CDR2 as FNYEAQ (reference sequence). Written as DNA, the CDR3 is TGTGCTAGCAGCTTGGGGGGACAGGGACGTAAAGAGACCCAGTACTTC. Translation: CASSLGGQGRKETQYF.

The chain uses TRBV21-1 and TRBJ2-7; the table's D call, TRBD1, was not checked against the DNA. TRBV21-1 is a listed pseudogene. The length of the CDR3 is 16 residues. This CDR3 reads CASSSRTGPSSYEQYF. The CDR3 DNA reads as TGTGCCAGCAGCTCTAGGACAGGACCCAGCTCCTACGAGCAGTACTTC.

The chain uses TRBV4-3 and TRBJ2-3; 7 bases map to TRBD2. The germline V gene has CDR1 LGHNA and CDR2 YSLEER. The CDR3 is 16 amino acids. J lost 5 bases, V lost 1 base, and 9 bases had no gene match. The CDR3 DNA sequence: TGCGCCAGCAGCCAAGGAGCGGGGTACGGGGAAGATACGCAGTATTTT. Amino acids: CASSQGAGYGEDTQYF.

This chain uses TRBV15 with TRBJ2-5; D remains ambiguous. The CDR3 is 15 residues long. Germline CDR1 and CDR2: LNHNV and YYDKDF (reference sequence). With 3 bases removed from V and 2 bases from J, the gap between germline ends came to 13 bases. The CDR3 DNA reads TGTGCCACCAGCAGCGGCAGGTTCTCTCAAGAGACCCAGTACTTC. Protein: CATSSGRFSQETQYF.

The CDR3 DNA follows: TGTGCCAGCAGCTTGGGACTAGCGGGAGGGCCATACAATGAGCAGTTCTTC. Amino acid sequence: CASSLGLAGGPYNEQFF. The chain couples TRBV11-3 to TRBJ2-1, with 16 bases lining up with TRBD2. The trim removed 3 bases at V and 4 bases at J, leaving 3 bases unmatched. The CDR3 runs 17 residues. CDR1 SGHNT and CDR2 YENEEA come from the germline V gene.

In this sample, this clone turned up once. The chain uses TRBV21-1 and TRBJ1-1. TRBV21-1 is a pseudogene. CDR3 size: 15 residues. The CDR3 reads CASSKRVELNTEAFF. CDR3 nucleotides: TGTGCCAGCAGCAAGCGGGTCGAGTTGAACACTGAAGCTTTCTTT.

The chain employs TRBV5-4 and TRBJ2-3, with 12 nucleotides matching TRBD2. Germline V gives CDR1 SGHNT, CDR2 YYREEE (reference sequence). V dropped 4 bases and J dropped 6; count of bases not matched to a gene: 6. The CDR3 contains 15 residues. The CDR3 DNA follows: TGTGCCAGCAGCCCCCCGGGGACTAGCGGGGATACGCAGTATTTT. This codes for CASSPPGTSGDTQYF.

This CDR3 reads CASSEAGENTEAFF. DNA of the CDR3: TGTGCCAGTAGCGAGGCAGGGGAGAACACTGAAGCTTTCTTT. This chain connects TRBV19 to TRBJ1-1; a weak D match, TRBD1 (6 bases). The V gene's germline CDR1 is LNHDA and CDR2 SQIVND (reference sequence). This CDR3 is 14 amino acids long. Trimming stripped 6 bases from V and 1 base from J, with 12 bases between.

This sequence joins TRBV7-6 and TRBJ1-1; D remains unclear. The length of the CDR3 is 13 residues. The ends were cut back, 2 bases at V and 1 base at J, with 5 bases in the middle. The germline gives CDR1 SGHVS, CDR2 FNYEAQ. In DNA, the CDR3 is TGTGCCAGCAGCTTAAACTGGAACACTGAAGCTTTCTTT. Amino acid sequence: CASSLNWNTEAFF.

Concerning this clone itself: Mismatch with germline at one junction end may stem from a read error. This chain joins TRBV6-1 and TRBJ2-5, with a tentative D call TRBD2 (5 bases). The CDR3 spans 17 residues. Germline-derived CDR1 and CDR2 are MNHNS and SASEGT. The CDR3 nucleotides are TGTGCCAGCAGTGAAGCTCGGGGAGTATTTTTAAAAGAGACCCTGTACTTC. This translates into CASSEARGVFLKETLYF.

The CDR3 DNA follows: TGTGCTAGTGGTCCCCGACGGGGGAGAGCTCTCAATCAGCCCCAGCATTTT. Encoded protein: CASGPRRGRALNQPQHF. The rearrangement joins TRBV12-5 to TRBJ1-5, with D maybe TRBD1 (5 bases). CDR3 length equals 17 residues. Germline V gives CDR1 LGHNT, CDR2 FRNRAP. V lost 5 bases and J 3 bases, leaving 20 bases between the germline ends.

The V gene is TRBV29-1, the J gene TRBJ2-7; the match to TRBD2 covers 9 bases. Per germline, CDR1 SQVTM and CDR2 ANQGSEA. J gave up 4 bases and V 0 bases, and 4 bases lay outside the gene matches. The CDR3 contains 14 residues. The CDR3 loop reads CSVEDHAGGYEQYF. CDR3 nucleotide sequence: TGCAGCGTTGAAGATCACGCGGGAGGGTACGAGCAGTACTTC.

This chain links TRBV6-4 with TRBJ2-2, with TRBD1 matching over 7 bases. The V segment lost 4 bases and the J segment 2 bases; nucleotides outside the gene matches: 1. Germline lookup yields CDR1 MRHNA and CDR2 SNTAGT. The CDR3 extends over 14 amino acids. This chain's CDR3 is CASSGQGNTGELFF. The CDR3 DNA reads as TGTGCCAGCAGTGGACAGGGAAACACCGGGGAGCTGTTTTTT.